This T cell receptor (beta chain) emerged from a study of beta chain features in type 1 diabetes. Sorting of CD4+ naive, central memory, regulatory and stem cell-like memory cells was performed via CD45RO/CCR7/CD25/CD127/CD95/CD27. This clone is a singleton in its sample. Antigen: not known. Trimming removed 5 bases from V and 0 bases from J; junction bases left unmatched: 9. This CDR3 spans 17 amino acids. Germline V CDR1 and CDR2: SGHTA, FQGNSA. Study-wide results and caveats: Fewer insertions but more deletions were seen at VDJ junctions in type 1 diabetes patients. The naive, central memory and Treg TCRB repertoires of patients appeared to be more similar to one another than those of healthy donors. Significant though moderate, a shortening of TCRB CDR3s appeared in all four CD4+ subsets of Type 1 diabetes patients.

Expressed TCRB transcripts were sequenced, since all the RNA that had been isolated was reverse transcribed. Some clones are missing from TCRdb's copy, which holds only in-frame ones; the method was immunoSEQ multiplex PCR. The sample has some 370,000 clones, around a tenth seen once. The TCR sequence derives from a young man with type 1 diabetes. The V and J genes are TRBV7-2 and TRBJ2-2, with 7 bases fitting TRBD1. Sequenced sample: central memory CD4+ T cells from blood. The CDR3 DNA reads TGTGCCAGCAGCCGTTACAGGGGCCCTGCGAACACCGGGGAGCTGTTTTTT. The encoded protein is CASSRYRGPANTGELFF.